This record looks at one TCR beta chain sequence and its context. Its antigen is unidentified. This sample is drawn from a study of cytomegalovirus exposure and HLA in healthy donors. It was with 60 Vbeta and 13 Jbeta primers that the PCR ran. The protocol was immunoSEQ multiplex PCR, while the TCRdb copy is restricted to in-frame clones and leaves out a portion. The sample includes 150,000 to 200,000 clones, over 9.5% of them seen just once. Study-level findings and limits: Among donors in an Asian-associated ancestry cluster, a later analysis reportedly found fewer N-insertions than the roughly 610-donor mean. Most TCR sequences proved rare, with some public TCRs found in many donors.

The sequenced sample was PBMCs. The source of this sequence is a man in his forties or fifties in good health and CMV-seropositive.

The CDR3 nucleotides read TGTGCCTGGAGTGTGACAGACAATCAGCCCCAGCATTTT. It encodes CAWSVTDNQPQHF. V is TRBV30 and J is TRBJ1-5, with D possibly TRBD1 on 5 matching bases. The germline gives CDR1 GTSNPN, CDR2 SVGIG (reference sequence). Trimming cost V 0 bases and J 3 bases, with 6 bases left between them. The CDR3 consists of 13 residues. Variable domain in full (rest from reference TRBV30 and TRBJ1-5): SQTIHQWPATLVQPVGSPLSLECTVEGTSNPNLYWYRQAAGRGLQLLFYSVGIGQISSEVPQNLSASRPQDRQFILSSKKLLLSDSGFYLCAWSVTDNQPQHFGDGTRLSIL.